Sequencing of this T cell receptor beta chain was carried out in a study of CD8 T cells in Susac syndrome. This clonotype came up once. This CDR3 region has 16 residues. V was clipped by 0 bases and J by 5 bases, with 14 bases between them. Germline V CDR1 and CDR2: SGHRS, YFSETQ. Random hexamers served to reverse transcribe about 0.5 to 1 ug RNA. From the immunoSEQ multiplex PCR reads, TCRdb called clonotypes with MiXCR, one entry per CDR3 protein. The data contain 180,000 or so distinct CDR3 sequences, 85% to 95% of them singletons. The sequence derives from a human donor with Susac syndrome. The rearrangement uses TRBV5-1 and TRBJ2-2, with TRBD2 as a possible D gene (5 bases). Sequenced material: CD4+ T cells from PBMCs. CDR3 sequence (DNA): TGCGCCAGCAGCTTGGACGTGGGAGTTGGGACCGGGGAGCTGTTTTTT. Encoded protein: CASSLDVGVGTGELFF.